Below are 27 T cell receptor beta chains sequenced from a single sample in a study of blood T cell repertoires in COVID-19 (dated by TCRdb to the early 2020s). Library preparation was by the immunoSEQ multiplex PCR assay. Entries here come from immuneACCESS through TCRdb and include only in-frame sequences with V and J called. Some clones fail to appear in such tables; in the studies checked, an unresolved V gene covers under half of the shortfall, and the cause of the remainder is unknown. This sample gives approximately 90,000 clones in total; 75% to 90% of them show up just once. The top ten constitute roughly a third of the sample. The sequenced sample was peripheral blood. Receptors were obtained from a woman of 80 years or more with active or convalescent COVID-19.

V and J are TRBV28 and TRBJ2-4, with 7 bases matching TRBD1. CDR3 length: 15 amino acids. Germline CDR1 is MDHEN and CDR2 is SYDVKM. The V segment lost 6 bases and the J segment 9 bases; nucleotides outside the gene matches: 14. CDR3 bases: TGTGCCAGCAGCTTTTCCTATCGACAGGGAGTCATTCAGTACTTC. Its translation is CASSFSYRQGVIQYF.

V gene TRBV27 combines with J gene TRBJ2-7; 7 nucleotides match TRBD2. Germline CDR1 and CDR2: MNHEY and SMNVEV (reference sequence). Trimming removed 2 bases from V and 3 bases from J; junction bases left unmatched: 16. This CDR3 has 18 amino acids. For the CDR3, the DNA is TGTGCCAGCAGTTTAATAGGGCTCGGGGCGGGGGTTATCTACGAGCAGTACTTC. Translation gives CASSLIGLGAGVIYEQYF.

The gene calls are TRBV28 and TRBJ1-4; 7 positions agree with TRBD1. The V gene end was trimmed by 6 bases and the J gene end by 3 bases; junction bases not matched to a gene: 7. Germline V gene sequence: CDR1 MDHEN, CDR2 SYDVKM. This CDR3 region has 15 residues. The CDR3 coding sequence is TGTGCCAGCAGACTACCAGGGGGTGCTAATGAAAAACTGTTTTTT. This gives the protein CASRLPGGANEKLFF.

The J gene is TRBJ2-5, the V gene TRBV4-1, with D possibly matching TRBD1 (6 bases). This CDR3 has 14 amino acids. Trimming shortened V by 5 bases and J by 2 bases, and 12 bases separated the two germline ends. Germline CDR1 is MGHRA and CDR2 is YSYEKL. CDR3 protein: CASSFGTTQETQYF. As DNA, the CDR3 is TGCGCCAGCAGCTTCGGGACAACACAAGAGACCCAGTACTTC.

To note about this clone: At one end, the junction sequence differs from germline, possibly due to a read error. CDR3: CASSLGSGGRPTRMQYF. Here the CDR3 DNA reads TGTGCCAGCAGTTTAGGTAGCGGCGGGAGGCCCACGCGGATGCAGTATTTT. This chain joins TRBV7-9 and TRBJ2-3; 8 positions match TRBD2. The germline CDR1 and CDR2 sequences are SEHNR and FQNEAQ (reference sequence). This CDR3 comprises 17 residues.

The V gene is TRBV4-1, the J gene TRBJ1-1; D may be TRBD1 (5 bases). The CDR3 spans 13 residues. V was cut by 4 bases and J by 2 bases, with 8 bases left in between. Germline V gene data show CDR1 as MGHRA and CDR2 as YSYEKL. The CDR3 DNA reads TGCGCCAGCAGCCGACAGAAAAACACTGAAGCTTTCTTT. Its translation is CASSRQKNTEAFF.

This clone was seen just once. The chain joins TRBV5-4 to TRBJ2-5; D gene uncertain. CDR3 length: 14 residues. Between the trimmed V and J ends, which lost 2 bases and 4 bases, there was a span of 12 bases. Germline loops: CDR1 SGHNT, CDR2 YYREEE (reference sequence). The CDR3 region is CASSLDLLGETQYF. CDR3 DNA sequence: TGTGCCAGCAGCTTAGACTTGCTGGGAGAGACCCAGTACTTC. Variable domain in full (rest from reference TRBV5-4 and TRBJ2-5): ETGVTQSPTHLIKTRGQQVTLRCSSQSGHNTVSWYQQALGQGPQFIFQYYREEENGRGNFPPRFSGLQFPNYSSELNVNALELDDSALYLCASSLDLLGETQYFGPGTRLLVL.

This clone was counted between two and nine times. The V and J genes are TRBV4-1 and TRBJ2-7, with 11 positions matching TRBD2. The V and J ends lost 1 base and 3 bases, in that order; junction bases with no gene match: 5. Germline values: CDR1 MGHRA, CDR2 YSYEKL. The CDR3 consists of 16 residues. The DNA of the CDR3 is TGCGCCAGCAGCCAAGCGACTAGCGGGACTCACTACGAGCAGTACTTC. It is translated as CASSQATSGTHYEQYF.

The CDR3 DNA is TGTGCCAGCAGCCACGGGGGAACTGAAGCTTTCTTT. Translated: CASSHGGTEAFF. The rearrangement uses TRBV7-2 and TRBJ1-1; D perhaps matches TRBD1 (5 bases). The length of the CDR3 is 12 residues. Germline loops: CDR1 SGHTA, CDR2 FQGNSA. The germline V and J ends were trimmed by 5 bases and 5 bases, with 9 bases remaining between them.

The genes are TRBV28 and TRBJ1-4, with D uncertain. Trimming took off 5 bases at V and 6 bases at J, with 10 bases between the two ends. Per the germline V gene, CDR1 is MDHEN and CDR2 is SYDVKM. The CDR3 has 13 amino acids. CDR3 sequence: CASSTNLDEKLFF. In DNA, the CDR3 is TGTGCCAGCAGTACCAACTTAGATGAAAAACTGTTTTTT.

The CDR3 region is CASSRSGPSTDTQYF. DNA for the CDR3: TGTGCCAGCAGTCGCAGCGGTCCTAGCACAGATACGCAGTATTTT. The rearrangement uses TRBV6-6 and TRBJ2-3, with TRBD2 as a possible D gene (5 bases). There are 15 residues in the CDR3. CDR1 and CDR2 (germline): MNHNY, SVGAGI (reference sequence). Trimming removed 5 bases at V and 0 bases at J, with 12 bases between.

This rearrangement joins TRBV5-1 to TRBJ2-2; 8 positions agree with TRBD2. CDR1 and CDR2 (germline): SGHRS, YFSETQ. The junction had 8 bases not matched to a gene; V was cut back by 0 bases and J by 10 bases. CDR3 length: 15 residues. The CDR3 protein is CASSLGTGGASELFF. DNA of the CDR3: TGCGCCAGCAGCTTGGGTACCGGGGGGGCTTCGGAGCTGTTTTTT.

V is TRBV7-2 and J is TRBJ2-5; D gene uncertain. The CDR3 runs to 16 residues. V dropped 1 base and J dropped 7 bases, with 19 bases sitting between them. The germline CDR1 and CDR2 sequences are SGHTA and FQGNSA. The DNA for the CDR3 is TGTGCCAGCAGCTTAGGTTTGCCCAGGCTCTACGGGACCCAGTACTTC. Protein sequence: CASSLGLPRLYGTQYF.

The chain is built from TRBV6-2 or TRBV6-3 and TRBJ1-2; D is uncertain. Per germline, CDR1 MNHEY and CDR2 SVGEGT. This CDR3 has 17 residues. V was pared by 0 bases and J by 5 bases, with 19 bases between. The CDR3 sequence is CASSYSIDLRGVYGYTF. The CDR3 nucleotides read TGTGCCAGCAGTTACTCGATTGACCTCCGGGGAGTATATGGCTACACCTTC.

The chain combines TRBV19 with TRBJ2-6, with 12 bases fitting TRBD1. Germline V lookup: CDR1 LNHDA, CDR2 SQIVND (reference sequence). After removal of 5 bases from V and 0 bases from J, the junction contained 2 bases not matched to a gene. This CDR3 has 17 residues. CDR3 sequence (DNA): TGTGCCAGTAGTGGGGGACAGGGGGCCTCTGGGGCCAACGTCCTGACTTTC. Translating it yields CASSGGQGASGANVLTF. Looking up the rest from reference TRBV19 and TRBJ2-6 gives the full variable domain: DGGITQSPKYLFRKEGQNVTLSCEQNLNHDAMYWYRQDPGQGLRLIYYSQIVNDFQKGDIAEGYSVSREKKESFPLTVTSAQKNPTAFYLCASSGGQGASGANVLTFGAGSRLTVL.

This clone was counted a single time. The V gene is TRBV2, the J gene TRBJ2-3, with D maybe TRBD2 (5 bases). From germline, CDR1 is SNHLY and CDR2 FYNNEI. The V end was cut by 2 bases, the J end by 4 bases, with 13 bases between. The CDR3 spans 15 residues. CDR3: CASSEKTGSADTQYF. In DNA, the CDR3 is TGTGCCAGCAGTGAAAAGACGGGGTCGGCAGATACGCAGTATTTT.

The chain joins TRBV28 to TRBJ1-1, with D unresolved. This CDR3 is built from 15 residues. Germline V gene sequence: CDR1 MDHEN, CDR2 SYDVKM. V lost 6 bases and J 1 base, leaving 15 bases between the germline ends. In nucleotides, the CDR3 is TGTGCCAGCAGCGATACCGGACGGGAGAACACTGAAGCTTTCTTT. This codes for CASSDTGRENTEAFF.

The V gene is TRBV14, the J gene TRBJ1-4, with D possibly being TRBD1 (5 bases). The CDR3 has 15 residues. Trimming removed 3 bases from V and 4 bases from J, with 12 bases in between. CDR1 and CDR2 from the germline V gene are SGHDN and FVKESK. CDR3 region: CASSHRQKINEKLFF. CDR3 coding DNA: TGTGCCAGCAGCCATAGACAGAAAATTAATGAAAAACTGTTTTTT.

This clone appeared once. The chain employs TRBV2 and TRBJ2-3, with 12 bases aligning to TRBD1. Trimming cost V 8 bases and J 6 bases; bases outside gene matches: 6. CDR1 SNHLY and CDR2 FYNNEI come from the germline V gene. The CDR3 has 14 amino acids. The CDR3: CASRDRGPRDTQYF. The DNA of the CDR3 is TGTGCCAGCCGGGACAGGGGGCCGAGGGATACGCAGTATTTT. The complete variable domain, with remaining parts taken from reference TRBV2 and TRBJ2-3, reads EPEVTQTPSHQVTQMGQEVILRCVPISNHLYFYWYRQILGQKVEFLVSFYNNEISEKSEIFDDQFSVERPDGSNFTLKIRSTKLEDSAMYFCASRDRGPRDTQYFGPGTRLTVL.

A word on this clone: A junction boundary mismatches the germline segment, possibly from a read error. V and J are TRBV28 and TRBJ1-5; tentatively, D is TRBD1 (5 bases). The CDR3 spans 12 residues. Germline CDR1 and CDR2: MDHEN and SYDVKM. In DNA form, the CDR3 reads TGTGTCAGCACAGGTCAAGTTCAGCCCCAGCATTTT. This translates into CVSTGQVQPQHF.

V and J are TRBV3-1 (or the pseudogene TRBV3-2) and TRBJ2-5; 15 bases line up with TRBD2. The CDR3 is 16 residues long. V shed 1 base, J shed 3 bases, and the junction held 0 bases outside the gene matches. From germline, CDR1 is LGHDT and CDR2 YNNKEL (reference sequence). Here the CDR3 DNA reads TGTGCCAGCAGCCAAGGGACTAGCGGGGGGGAAGAGACCCAGTACTTC. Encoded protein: CASSQGTSGGEETQYF.

DNA of the CDR3: TGTGCCAGCAGTGATGTAGGGGCCGATACCGGGGAGCTGTTTTTT. Amino acids: CASSDVGADTGELFF. The chain carries TRBV2 and TRBJ2-2; D may be TRBD1 (5 bases). Between the trimmed V and J ends, which lost 3 bases and 5 bases, there was a span of 13 bases. CDR1 is SNHLY and CDR2 is FYNNEI in the germline V gene. The CDR3 runs to 15 residues.

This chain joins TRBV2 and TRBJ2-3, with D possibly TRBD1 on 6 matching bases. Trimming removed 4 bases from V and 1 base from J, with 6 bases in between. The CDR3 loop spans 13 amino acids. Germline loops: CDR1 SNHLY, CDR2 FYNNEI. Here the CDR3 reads CASSGGRTDTQYF. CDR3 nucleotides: TGTGCCAGCAGTGGGGGGCGCACAGATACGCAGTATTTT.

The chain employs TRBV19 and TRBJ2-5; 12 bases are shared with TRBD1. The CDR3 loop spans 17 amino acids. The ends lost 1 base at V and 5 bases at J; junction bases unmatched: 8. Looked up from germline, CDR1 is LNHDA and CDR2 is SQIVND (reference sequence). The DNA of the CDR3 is TGTGCCAGTAGTATAGGGGGACAGGGGGCCCTAAAGGAGACCCAGTACTTC. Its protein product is CASSIGGQGALKETQYF.

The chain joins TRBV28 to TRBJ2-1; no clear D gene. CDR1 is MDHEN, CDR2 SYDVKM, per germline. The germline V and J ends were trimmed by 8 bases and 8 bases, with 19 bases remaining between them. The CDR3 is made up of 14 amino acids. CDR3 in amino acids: CASAETRFEHEQFF. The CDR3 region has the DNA TGTGCCAGCGCGGAGACCCGATTCGAGCATGAGCAGTTCTTC.

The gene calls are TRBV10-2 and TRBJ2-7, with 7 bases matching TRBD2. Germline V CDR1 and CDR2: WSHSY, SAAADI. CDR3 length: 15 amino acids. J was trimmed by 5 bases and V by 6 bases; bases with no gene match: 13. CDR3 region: CASSDYFAGEDEQYF. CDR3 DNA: TGCGCCAGCAGCGACTACTTCGCGGGAGAGGACGAGCAGTACTTC.

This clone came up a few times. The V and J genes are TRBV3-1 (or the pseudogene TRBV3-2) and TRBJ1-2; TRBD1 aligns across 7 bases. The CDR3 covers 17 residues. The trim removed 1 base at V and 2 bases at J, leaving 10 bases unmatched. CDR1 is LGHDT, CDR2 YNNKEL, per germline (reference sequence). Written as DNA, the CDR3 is TGTGCCAGCAGCCAAGGGCCCCCGACAGGGATAAACTATGGCTACACCTTC. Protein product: CASSQGPPTGINYGYTF.